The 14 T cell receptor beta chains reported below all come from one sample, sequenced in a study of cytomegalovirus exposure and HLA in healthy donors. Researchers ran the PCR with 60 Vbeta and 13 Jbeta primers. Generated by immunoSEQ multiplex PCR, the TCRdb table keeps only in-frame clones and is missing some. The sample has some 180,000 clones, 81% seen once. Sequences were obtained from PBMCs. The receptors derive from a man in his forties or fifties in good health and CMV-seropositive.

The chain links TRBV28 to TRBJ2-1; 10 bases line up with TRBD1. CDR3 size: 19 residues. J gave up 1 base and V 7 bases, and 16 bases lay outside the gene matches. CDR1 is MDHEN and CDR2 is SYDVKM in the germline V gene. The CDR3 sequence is CASTHGTGAPLGSYNEQFF. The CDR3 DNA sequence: TGTGCCAGCACTCACGGGACAGGGGCCCCCCTGGGGTCCTACAATGAGCAGTTCTTC. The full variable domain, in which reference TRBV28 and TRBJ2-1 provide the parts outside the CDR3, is DVKVTQSSRYLVKRTGEKVFLECVQDMDHENMFWYRQDPGLGLRLIYFSYDVKMKEKGDIPEGYSVSREKKERFSLILESASTNQTSMYLCASTHGTGAPLGSYNEQFFGPGTRLTVL.

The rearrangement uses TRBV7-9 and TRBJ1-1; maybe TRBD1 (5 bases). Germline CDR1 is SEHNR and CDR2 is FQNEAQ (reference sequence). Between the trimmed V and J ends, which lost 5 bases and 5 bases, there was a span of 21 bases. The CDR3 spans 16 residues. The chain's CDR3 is CASSPLMGGDGTEAFF. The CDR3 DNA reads TGTGCCAGCAGCCCCTTAATGGGAGGGGATGGAACTGAAGCTTTCTTT.

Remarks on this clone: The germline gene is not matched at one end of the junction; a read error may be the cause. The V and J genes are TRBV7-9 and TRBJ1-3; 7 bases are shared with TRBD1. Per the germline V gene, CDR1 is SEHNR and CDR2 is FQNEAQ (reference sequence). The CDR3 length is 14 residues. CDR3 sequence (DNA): TGTTCCAGCAGCCCCGGGACAGCCGGAAACACCATATATTTT. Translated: CSSSPGTAGNTIYF.

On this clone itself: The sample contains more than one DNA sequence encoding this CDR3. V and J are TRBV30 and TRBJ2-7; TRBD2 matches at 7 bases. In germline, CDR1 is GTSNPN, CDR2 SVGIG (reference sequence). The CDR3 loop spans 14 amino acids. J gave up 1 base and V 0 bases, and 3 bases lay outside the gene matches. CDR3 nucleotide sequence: TGTGCCTGGAGTGTGGGGGGGTCATCCTACGAGCAGTACTTC. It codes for CAWSVGGSSYEQYF.

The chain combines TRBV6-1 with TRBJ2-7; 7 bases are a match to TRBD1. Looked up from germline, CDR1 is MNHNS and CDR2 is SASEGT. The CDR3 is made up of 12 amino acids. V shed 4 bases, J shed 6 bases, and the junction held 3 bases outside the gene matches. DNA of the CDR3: TGTGCCAGCAGTGCACACAGGGGCGAGCAGTACTTC. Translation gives CASSAHRGEQYF.

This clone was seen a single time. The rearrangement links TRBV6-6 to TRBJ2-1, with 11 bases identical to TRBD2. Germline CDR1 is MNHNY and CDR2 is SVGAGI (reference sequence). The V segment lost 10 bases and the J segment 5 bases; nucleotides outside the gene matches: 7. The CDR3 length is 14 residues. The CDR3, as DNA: TGTGCCACCATCCCGGGACTAGCGGACAATGAGCAGTTCTTC. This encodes CATIPGLADNEQFF.

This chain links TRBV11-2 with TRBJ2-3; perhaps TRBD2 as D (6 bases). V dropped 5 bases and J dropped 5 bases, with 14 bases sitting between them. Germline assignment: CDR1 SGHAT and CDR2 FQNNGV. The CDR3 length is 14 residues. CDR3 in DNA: TGTGCCAGCAGCATCCGACTAGTGGTAGATACGCAGTATTTT. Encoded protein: CASSIRLVVDTQYF.

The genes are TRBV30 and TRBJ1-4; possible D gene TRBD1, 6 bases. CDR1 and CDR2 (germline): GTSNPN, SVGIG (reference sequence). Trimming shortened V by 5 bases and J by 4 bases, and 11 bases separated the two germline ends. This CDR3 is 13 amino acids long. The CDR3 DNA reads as TGTGCCTGGGGGTGGGGACATAATGAAAAACTGTTTTTT. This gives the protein CAWGWGHNEKLFF. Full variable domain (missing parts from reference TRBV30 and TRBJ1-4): SQTIHQWPATLVQPVGSPLSLECTVEGTSNPNLYWYRQAAGRGLQLLFYSVGIGQISSEVPQNLSASRPQDRQFILSSKKLLLSDSGFYLCAWGWGHNEKLFFGSGTQLSVL.

CDR3 amino acids: CASSFLLGQASYNEQFF. In DNA, the CDR3 is TGTGCCAGCAGTTTTCTCCTCGGACAGGCGAGTTACAATGAGCAGTTCTTC. The rearrangement uses TRBV28 and TRBJ2-1; 7 bases match TRBD1. The CDR3 runs 17 residues. The V gene end was trimmed by 3 bases and the J gene end by 4 bases; junction bases not matched to a gene: 12. The germline CDR1 and CDR2 sequences are MDHEN and SYDVKM.

CDR3 protein: CASSPTEAGGAFF. In DNA, the CDR3 is TGTGCCAGCTCACCAACCGAGGCAGGCGGGGCTTTCTTT. The chain recombines TRBV18 with TRBJ1-1, with unresolved D. V dropped 2 bases and J dropped 11 bases, with 15 bases sitting between them. This CDR3 has 13 residues. Germline V gene lookup returns CDR1 KGHSH and CDR2 LQKENI. Using reference TRBV18 and TRBJ1-1 for the parts outside the CDR3, the full variable domain is NAGVMQNPRHLVRRRGQEARLRCSPMKGHSHVYWYRQLPEEGLKFMVYLQKENIIDESGMPKERFSAEFPKEGPSILRIQQVVRGDSAAYFCASSPTEAGGAFFGQGTRLTVV.

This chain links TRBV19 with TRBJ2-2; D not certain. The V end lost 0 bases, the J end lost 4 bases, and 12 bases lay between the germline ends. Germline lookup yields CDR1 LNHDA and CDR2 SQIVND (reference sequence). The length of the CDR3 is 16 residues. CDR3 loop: CASSIDRQTSTGELFF. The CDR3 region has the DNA TGTGCCAGTAGTATAGATAGGCAGACAAGCACCGGGGAGCTGTTTTTT.

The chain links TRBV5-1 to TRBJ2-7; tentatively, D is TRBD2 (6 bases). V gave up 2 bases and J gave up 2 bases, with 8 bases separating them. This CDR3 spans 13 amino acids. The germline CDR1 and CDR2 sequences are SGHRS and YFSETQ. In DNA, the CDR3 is TGCGCCAGCAGCTTCGGGGGTACCTACGAGCAGTACTTC. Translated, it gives CASSFGGTYEQYF.

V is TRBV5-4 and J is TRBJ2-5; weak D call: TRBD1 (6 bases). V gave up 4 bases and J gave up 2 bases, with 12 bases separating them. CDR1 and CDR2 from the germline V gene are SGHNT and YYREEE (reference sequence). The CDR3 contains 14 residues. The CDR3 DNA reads TGTGCCAGCAGCCCGGGACAATTACAAGAGACCCAGTACTTC. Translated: CASSPGQLQETQYF.

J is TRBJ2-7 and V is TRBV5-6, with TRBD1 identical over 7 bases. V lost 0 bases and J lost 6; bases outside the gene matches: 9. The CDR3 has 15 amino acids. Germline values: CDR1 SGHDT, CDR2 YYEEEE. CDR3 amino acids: CASSLEPTGFGEQYF. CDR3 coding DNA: TGTGCCAGCAGCTTGGAGCCGACAGGGTTCGGCGAGCAGTACTTC.